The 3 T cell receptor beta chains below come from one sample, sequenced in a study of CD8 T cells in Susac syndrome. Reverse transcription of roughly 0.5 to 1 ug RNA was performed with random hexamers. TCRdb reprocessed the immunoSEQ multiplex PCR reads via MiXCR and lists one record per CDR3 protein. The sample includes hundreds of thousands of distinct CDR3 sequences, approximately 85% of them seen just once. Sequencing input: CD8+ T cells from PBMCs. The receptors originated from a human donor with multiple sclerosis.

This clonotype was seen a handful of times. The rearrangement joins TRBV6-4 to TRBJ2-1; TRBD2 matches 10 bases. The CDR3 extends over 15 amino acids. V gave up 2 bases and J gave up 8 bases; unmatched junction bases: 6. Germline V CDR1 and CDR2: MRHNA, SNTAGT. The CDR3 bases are TGTGCCAGCAGTGACAGGAGCGGGGGGGCCGATGAGCAGTTCTTC. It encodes CASSDRSGGADEQFF.

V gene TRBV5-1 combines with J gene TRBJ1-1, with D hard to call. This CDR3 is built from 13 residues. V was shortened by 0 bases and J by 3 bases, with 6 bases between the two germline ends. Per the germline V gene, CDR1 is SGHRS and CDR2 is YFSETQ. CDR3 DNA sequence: TGCGCCAGCAGCTTGGACCATTACACTGAAGCTTTCTTT. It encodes CASSLDHYTEAFF.

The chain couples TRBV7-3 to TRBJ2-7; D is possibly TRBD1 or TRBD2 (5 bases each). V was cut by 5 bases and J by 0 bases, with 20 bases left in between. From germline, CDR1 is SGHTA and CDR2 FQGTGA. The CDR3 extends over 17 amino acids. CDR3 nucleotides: TGTGCCAGCAGCGCATCGGGACCCATGAGGGGCTCCTACGAGCAGTACTTC. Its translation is CASSASGPMRGSYEQYF.